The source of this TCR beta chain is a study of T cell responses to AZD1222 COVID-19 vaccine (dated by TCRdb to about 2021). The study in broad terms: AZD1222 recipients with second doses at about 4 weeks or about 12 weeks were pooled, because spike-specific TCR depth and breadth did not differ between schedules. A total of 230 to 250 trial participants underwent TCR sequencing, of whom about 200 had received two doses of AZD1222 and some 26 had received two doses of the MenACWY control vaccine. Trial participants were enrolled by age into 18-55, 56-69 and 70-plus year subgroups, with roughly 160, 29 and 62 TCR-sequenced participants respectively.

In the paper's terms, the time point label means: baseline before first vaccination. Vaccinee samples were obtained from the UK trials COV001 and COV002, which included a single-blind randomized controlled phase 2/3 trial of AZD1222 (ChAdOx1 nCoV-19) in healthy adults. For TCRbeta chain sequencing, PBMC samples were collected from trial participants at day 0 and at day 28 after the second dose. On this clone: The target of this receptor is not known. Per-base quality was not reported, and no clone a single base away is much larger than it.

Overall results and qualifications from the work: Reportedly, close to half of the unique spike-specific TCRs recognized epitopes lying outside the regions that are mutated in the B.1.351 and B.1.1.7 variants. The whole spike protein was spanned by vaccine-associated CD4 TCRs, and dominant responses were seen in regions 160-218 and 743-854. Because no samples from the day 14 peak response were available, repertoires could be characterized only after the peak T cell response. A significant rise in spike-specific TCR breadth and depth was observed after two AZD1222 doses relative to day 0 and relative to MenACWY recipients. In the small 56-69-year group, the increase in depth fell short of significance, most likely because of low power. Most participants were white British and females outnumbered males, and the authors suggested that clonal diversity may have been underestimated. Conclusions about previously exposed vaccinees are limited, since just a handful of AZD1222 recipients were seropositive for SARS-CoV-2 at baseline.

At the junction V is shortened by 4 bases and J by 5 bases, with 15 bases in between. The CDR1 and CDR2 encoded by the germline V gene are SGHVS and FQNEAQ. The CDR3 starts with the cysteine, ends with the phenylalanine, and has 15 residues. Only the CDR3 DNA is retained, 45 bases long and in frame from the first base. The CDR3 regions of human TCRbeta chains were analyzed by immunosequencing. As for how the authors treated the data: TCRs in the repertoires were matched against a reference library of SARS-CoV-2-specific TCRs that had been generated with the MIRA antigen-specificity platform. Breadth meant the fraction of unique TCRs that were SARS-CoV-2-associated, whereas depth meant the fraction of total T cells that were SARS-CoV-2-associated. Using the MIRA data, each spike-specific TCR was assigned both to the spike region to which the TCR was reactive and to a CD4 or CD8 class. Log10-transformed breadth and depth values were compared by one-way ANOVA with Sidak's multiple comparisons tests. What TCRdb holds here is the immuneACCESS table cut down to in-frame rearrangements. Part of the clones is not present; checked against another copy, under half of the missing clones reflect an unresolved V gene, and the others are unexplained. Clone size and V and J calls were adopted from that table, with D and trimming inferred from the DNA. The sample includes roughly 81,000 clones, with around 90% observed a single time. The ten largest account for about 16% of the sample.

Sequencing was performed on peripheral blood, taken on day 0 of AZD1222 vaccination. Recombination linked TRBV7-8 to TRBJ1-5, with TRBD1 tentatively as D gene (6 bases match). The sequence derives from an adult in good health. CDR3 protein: CASSSGGQVYQPQHF. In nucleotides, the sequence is TGTGCCAGCAGCTCGGGGGGGCAGGTATATCAGCCCCAGCATTTT.